This TCR beta chain was recorded in a study of T cell clones after liver transplantation. Repertoires were generated with immunoSEQ multiplex PCR, while TCRdb's copy carries only in-frame clones and drops some. Among about 85,000 clones listed, about 82% were seen once. Germline V gene sequence: CDR1 SGHNT, CDR2 YYREEE (reference sequence). The CDR3 contains 16 residues. Trimming pared 1 base from V and 0 bases from J, leaving 13 bases between. The receptor was isolated from a human patient who received a liver transplant. Certain T cells may be donor cells from the graft. V gene TRBV5-4 combines with J gene TRBJ1-1; D call uncertain. The specimen comprised CD4+ T cells from blood, sampled approximately 3.5 years after liver transplant. This chain's CDR3 is CASSLIGPGMNTEAFF. For the CDR3, the DNA is TGTGCCAGCAGCTTGATAGGGCCGGGAATGAACACTGAAGCTTTCTTT.